The sequence of this T cell receptor (beta chain) was determined in a study of cytomegalovirus exposure and HLA in healthy donors. Findings and caveats of the study: The productive fraction for most TCR beta V segments was about 90% or about 30% in an earlier analysis. Later on, an analysis tied approximately 17,000 TCR beta sequences to HLA alleles at 0.05 false discovery rate. CMV serostatus was the sole immune exposure information available.

The PCR employed 60 Vbeta primers together with 13 Jbeta primers. Method: immunoSEQ multiplex PCR; TCRdb's copy keeps in-frame clones and lacks some. Recorded for this sample: around 76,000 clones. Worth noting for this clone: Its specificity is unknown.

The CDR3 loop spans 17 amino acids. The trim removed 8 bases at V and 1 base at J, leaving 13 bases unmatched. In germline, CDR1 is MDHEN, CDR2 SYDVKM. The J gene is TRBJ2-7, the V gene TRBV28; 11 bases map to TRBD2. The sample taken for sequencing was PBMCs. The clonotype was recovered from a man in his forties in good health and CMV-seronegative. The CDR3 reads CASGGLAGGIESYEQYF. The CDR3, as DNA: TGTGCCAGCGGGGGGCTAGCGGGGGGAATTGAGTCCTACGAGCAGTACTTC.